The entry below describes one T cell receptor (beta chain). Its recognized antigen is unknown. A much larger clone differs from this one at a single base, so this may be a read error. Its CDR3 holds 15 amino acids, cysteine through phenylalanine. Only the CDR3 DNA stays, 45 bases, in frame from base 1. Trimming takes 4 bases off V and 2 bases off J; junction bases not matched to a gene: 7. In the germline V gene, CDR1 corresponds to SGHTA and CDR2 to FQGNSA. This specimen comes from a study of blood T cells in healthy people across ages (dated by TCRdb to the mid-2010s). Describing the broader study: In model experiments, template switching captured about one uniquely barcoded TCR beta cDNA molecule for every two T cells. Using deep sequencing normalized with unique cDNA molecular identifiers, the study measured how TCR beta repertoire diversity changes with age. Four age groups were formed from the donors: young (average approximately 15 years), middle-aged (around 41), aged (62) and long-lived (about 80). To avoid experimental bias, donors of different ages were spread randomly across the sequencing lanes. Using the same blood draw, the study looked at two additional independent replicas of 1 million unique cDNA reads for two donors, one aged 18 to 30 and the other aged 80 or older.

Donors were a few dozen systemically healthy Caucasian individuals from Russia aged 6 to 90 years. Around 10 milliliters of peripheral blood were collected from each donor into EDTA-treated Vacutainer tubes. PBMCs were isolated by Ficoll-Paque density-gradient centrifugation, with at least 7 million obtained per sample. Trizol reagent was used to extract total RNA from PBMCs, with at least 6 micrograms per sample. The percentages of naive CD45RAhigh/CD27high T cells were determined by flow cytometry on a PBMC aliquot from every donor. Receptors were amplified or captured by 5' RACE. Reads for this sample came from an Illumina HiSeq 2500. A second PCR of about 6 to 12 cycles was run with a J-beta primer mix and a sample-barcoded 5' primer. Each TCR beta cDNA molecule received a unique molecular identifier from a template-switch 5' adaptor carrying 12 random nucleotides. Each sample yielded at least 2.5 million CDR3-containing paired-end reads. All of the RNA was converted into first-strand cDNA using the Mint cDNA synthesis kit, with a TRBC-specific oligonucleotide serving as the primer. Following uracil-DNA glycosylase treatment, all cDNA underwent a first 18-cycle PCR with the universal primers M1SS and BC2_uni_R. Per the source publication's procedure: For normalization, 1 million high-quality reads were randomly selected from each sample, with every read carrying a distinct molecular identifier. Instead of being binned into consensus sequences, reads with shared molecular identifiers were discarded. MiTCR, set to a Q25 quality threshold and the strictest error-elimination algorithm, was used for CDR3 identification, clonotype clustering and error correction. Lower-bound total TCR beta diversity was estimated with a nonparametric unseen species model using Euler transformation. The public reads were run again by TCRdb, first through fastp at Q25 and then through MiXCR, and only productive beta chains were kept. Rows with one shared CDR3 protein collapse into an entry with the most common genes and DNA. TCRdb, not the original authors, processed these V and J calls. The table for this sample lists approximately 800,000 distinct CDR3 sequences; roughly 53% of them were counted only once. The top ten clones comprise around 41% of the sample.

Broad study findings and their caveats: Because profiling used bulk unsorted PBMCs, naive and antigen-experienced compartments could not be compared conclusively. Observed TCR beta diversity correlated strongly with the percentage of naive T cells measured by flow cytometry. Compared with the aged group, more naive CD4+ T cells, fewer expanded clones and increased TCR diversity were shown by the long-lived group, suggesting age selection. Estimates of total diversity from one million sequenced T cells were regarded as lower bounds and underestimates. Because donor CMV infection status was unknown, age-related changes in expanded clonotypes were potentially confounded. As age increased, observed TCR beta diversity per million T cells dropped in a roughly linear way, and a significant reduction was already evident by age 40.

Recombination joined TRBV7-2 with TRBJ2-7, with 8 central nucleotides matching TRBD2. Source material: blood. The clonotype originates from an elderly man in good health. The CDR3 corresponds to CASSWGRGATYEQYF. The nucleotide sequence reads TGTGCCAGCAGCTGGGGGCGGGGGGCCACCTACGAGCAGTACTTC.